This T cell receptor (beta chain) stems from a study of molecular identifiers for immune sequencing clone quantification. The CDR3 sequence is 15 residues long. Trimming left V 0 bases short and J 10 bases short, with 18 bases between. Germline loops: CDR1 MNHEY, CDR2 SVGEGT. MiXCR was run by TCRdb on the PCR reads, yielding one entry per CDR3 protein. Seen here are about 510,000 distinct CDR3 sequences, under 30% observed once, and the top ten hold roughly 0.79%. In the case of this clonotype: It may be a read error: a sequence one base away is much more abundant.

The chain employs TRBV6-2 or TRBV6-3 and TRBJ1-1; D unclear. The sequenced material came from naive CD8+ T cells from blood, with Jurkat cell RNA spiked in. Subset meaning: FACS-sorted CD8+CD4-CCR7+CD45RA+ naive T cells. The clonotype was recovered from a human donor in good health. Some libraries in this study had Jurkat cell RNA spiked in. CDR3 bases: TGTGCCAGCAGTTACTCTCAGAAAGGGTTGGCTGGAGCTTTCTTT. The encoded protein is CASSYSQKGLAGAFF.